The 28 T cell receptor beta chains presented below share a single source sample, sequenced in a study of shared clonotypes between healthy human individuals. Measured with immunoSEQ multiplex PCR; TCRdb has only the in-frame clones, and not every one. The sample yields roughly 170,000 clones, 65% to 80% seen once. The specimen sequenced was memory CD4+ T cells sorted from blood. Subset specified: CD45RA-negative fraction. These receptors were taken from a man aged 25-45 years in good health.

This clone came up a few times. The chain joins TRBV5-5 to TRBJ1-4, with D perhaps TRBD1 (5 bases). Trimming removed 4 bases from V and 7 bases from J, with 11 bases in between. CDR1 and CDR2 from the germline V gene are SGHKS and YYEKEE (reference sequence). This CDR3 is built from 13 residues. CDR3 in DNA: TGTGCCAGCAGCCCGACAGATGGTGAAAAACTGTTTTTT. This gives the protein CASSPTDGEKLFF.

For this clone: Other DNA sequences within the sample encode an identical CDR3. This rearrangement joins TRBV9 to TRBJ2-1; D ambiguous. The CDR3 sequence is 12 residues long. Between the trimmed V and J ends, which lost 0 bases and 9 bases, there was a span of 7 bases. Germline assignment: CDR1 SGDLS and CDR2 YYNGEE. The CDR3 sequence is CASSVDVGEQFF. In DNA, the CDR3 is TGTGCCAGCAGCGTAGATGTGGGTGAGCAGTTCTTC.

This clone has only a few counts. The rearrangement uses TRBV5-5 and TRBJ2-5, with D possibly called TRBD1 or TRBD2 (5 bases each). There are 16 residues in the CDR3. The germline V and J ends were trimmed by 1 base and 1 base, with 14 bases remaining between them. CDR1 and CDR2 (germline): SGHKS, YYEKEE (reference sequence). The CDR3 sequence: CASSLIPGLAQETQYF. In nucleotides, the CDR3 is TGTGCCAGCAGCTTGATCCCAGGGCTAGCCCAAGAGACCCAGTACTTC.

V is TRBV7-2 and J is TRBJ2-1, with 14 bases that match TRBD2. Germline V gene data show CDR1 as SGHTA and CDR2 as FQGNSA. This CDR3 has 16 amino acids. J was trimmed by 5 bases and V by 5 bases; bases with no gene match: 5. The CDR3 DNA sequence: TGTGCCAGCAGCCCGACTAGCGGGAGGGCCAACAATGAGCAGTTCTTC. It translates to CASSPTSGRANNEQFF.

This clone was counted ten times or more. The chain uses TRBV6-6 and TRBJ1-5; D gene unclear. Trimming took off 7 bases at V and 4 bases at J, with 11 bases between the two ends. The CDR3 contains 13 residues. Germline lookup yields CDR1 MNHNY and CDR2 SVGAGI (reference sequence). The CDR3 DNA reads TGTGCCAGCATTGCAGCTCGGAATCAGCCCCAGCATTTT. This encodes CASIAARNQPQHF.

The rearrangement joins TRBV7-9 to TRBJ1-2; unclear D gene. CDR3 length: 14 residues. Trimming removed 2 bases at V and 4 bases at J, with 11 bases between. CDR1 and CDR2 (germline): SEHNR, FQNEAQ (reference sequence). The CDR3 loop reads CASSLSAAFYGYTF. CDR3 nucleotides: TGTGCCAGCAGCTTATCGGCAGCCTTCTATGGCTACACCTTC.

The J gene is TRBJ1-2, the V gene TRBV14; TRBD1 is a possible D gene (6 bases). This CDR3 contains 15 residues. V lost 4 bases to trimming and J lost 8 bases, with 20 bases between them. Germline V gene lookup returns CDR1 SGHDN and CDR2 FVKESK. CDR3 in amino acids: CASSPIGGYSQGYTF. CDR3 in DNA: TGTGCCAGCAGCCCGATCGGGGGCTACAGCCAGGGCTACACCTTC.

V gene TRBV4-3 combines with J gene TRBJ2-2; 8 bases align to TRBD2. The CDR3 is 15 residues long. Looked up from germline, CDR1 is LGHNA and CDR2 is YSLEER. Trimming took 1 base from V and 8 from J; bases not matched to a gene: 6. This CDR3 reads CASSQGSGRSGELFF. The CDR3 DNA is TGCGCCAGCAGCCAAGGGAGCGGGAGATCGGGGGAGCTGTTTTTT.

V and J are TRBV20-1 and TRBJ2-1; a possible D gene is TRBD2 (5 bases). The CDR3 contains 11 residues. The germline V gene has CDR1 DFQATT and CDR2 SNEGSKA (reference sequence). The V gene lost 0 bases and the J gene lost 12 bases, with 9 bases spanning the gap. The CDR3 region has the DNA TGCAGTGCTAGAGATCTGGGGAGGCAGTTCTTC. Amino acid sequence: CSARDLGRQFF.

The chain has TRBV28 and TRBJ2-5; no definite D call. Looked up from germline, CDR1 is MDHEN and CDR2 is SYDVKM. CDR3 length: 13 amino acids. V was cut by 3 bases and J by 13 bases, with 18 bases left in between. Written as DNA, the CDR3 is TGTGCCAGCAGTTTGAAGCAGACCTACGCCCGGTACTTC. It is translated as CASSLKQTYARYF.

Only a few counts were recorded for this clone. This rearrangement joins TRBV5-4 to TRBJ2-5, with D maybe TRBD2 (5 bases). Trimming stripped 0 bases from V and 2 bases from J, with 8 bases between. Germline V gene sequence: CDR1 SGHNT, CDR2 YYREEE (reference sequence). The length of the CDR3 is 14 residues. The CDR3 protein is CASSLGRGQETQYF. DNA of the CDR3: TGTGCCAGCAGCTTGGGTCGGGGACAAGAGACCCAGTACTTC.

The chain is built from TRBV30 and TRBJ1-1, with 7 bases aligning to TRBD1. The CDR3 is 13 residues long. V lost 5 bases and J lost 4; bases outside the gene matches: 7. The germline gives CDR1 GTSNPN, CDR2 SVGIG (reference sequence). The CDR3 coding sequence is TGTGCCTGGTCCACAGGGGTAGGCACTGAAGCTTTCTTT. Translating gives CAWSTGVGTEAFF.

This chain connects TRBV27 to TRBJ2-3, with D tentatively TRBD2 (5 bases). Germline CDR1 and CDR2: MNHEY and SMNVEV (reference sequence). The germline V and J ends were trimmed by 7 bases and 3 bases, with 11 bases remaining between them. This CDR3 region has 13 residues. The CDR3: CASILLGTDTQYF. The DNA for the CDR3 is TGTGCCAGCATCCTACTAGGGACAGATACGCAGTATTTT.

V is TRBV9 and J is TRBJ2-2, with a tentative D call TRBD1 (6 bases). Trimming cost V 0 bases and J 1 base, with 7 bases left between them. Germline V gene sequence: CDR1 SGDLS, CDR2 YYNGEE. The CDR3 is 15 residues long. For the CDR3, the DNA is TGTGCCAGCAGCGTAGAGGACAGGAACACCGGGGAGCTGTTTTTT. Its translation is CASSVEDRNTGELFF.

This clone turned up a few times. The chain carries TRBV2 and TRBJ2-6; D uncertain. The germline gives CDR1 SNHLY, CDR2 FYNNEI. The CDR3 sequence is 15 residues long. Trimming removed 4 bases from V and 0 bases from J, with 7 bases in between. As DNA, the CDR3 is TGTGCCAGCAGTGCTCAACTCTCTGGGGCCAACGTCCTGACTTTC. Encoded protein: CASSAQLSGANVLTF.

This clone was seen a few times. CDR3 in amino acids: CASSLSALAGWSYNEQFF. CDR3 in DNA: TGTGCCAGCAGCTTATCCGCTCTGGCGGGATGGTCGTACAATGAGCAGTTCTTC. The rearrangement uses TRBV7-2 and TRBJ2-1; TRBD2 is a possible D gene (6 bases). V lost 2 bases and J lost 4, with 21 bases in between. The CDR3 runs to 18 residues. Germline CDR1 SGHTA, CDR2 FQGNSA.

This clone has a handful of counts. The CDR3 is CASSLAGWGSTEAFF. The CDR3 region has the DNA TGTGCCAGCAGCTTAGCGGGGTGGGGGAGCACTGAAGCTTTCTTT. V and J are TRBV7-8 and TRBJ1-1, with D perhaps TRBD1 (5 bases). Per the germline V gene, CDR1 is SGHVS and CDR2 is FQNEAQ. Trimming shortened V by 0 bases and J by 4 bases, and 12 bases separated the two germline ends. The CDR3 has 15 amino acids.

This clone was seen at least ten times. The V call is TRBV30, the J call TRBJ1-2; D remains unclear. Trimming took 3 bases from V and 1 from J, leaving 3 bases between them. This CDR3 has 11 amino acids. Germline V gene data show CDR1 as GTSNPN and CDR2 as SVGIG (reference sequence). The CDR3 reads CAWSINYGYTF. The CDR3 DNA sequence: TGTGCCTGGAGCATTAACTATGGCTACACCTTC.

The sample holds many counts of this clone. The J gene is TRBJ2-1, the V gene TRBV12-5, with a tentative D call TRBD1 (6 bases). Germline assignment: CDR1 LGHNT and CDR2 FRNRAP. This CDR3 spans 17 amino acids. Trimming took off 1 base at V and 0 bases at J, with 13 bases between the two ends. The CDR3 is CASGLDNRVSSYNEQFF. The CDR3 region has the DNA TGTGCTAGTGGTTTGGATAACAGGGTGAGCTCCTACAATGAGCAGTTCTTC.

CDR3 DNA sequence: TGTGCCAGCAGTTCAGCACGAAAGGAGCAGTTCTTC. This codes for CASSSARKEQFF. The V and J genes are TRBV28 and TRBJ2-1; D is undetermined. CDR1 MDHEN and CDR2 SYDVKM come from the germline V gene. This CDR3 comprises 12 residues. Trimming shortened V by 4 bases and J by 10 bases, and 11 bases separated the two germline ends.

The chain carries TRBV11-2 and TRBJ2-4; 7 bases align to TRBD1. Germline CDR1 SGHAT, CDR2 FQNNGV. The CDR3 sequence is 18 residues long. With V trimmed by 4 bases and J by 0 bases, 12 bases remained unmatched. CDR3 sequence (DNA): TGTGCCAGCAGCTCCGGGACAGATAGTTTGCTAGCCAAAAACATTCAGTACTTC. Translating it yields CASSSGTDSLLAKNIQYF.

The chain has TRBV10-1 and TRBJ2-5; D is undetermined. Trimming removed 2 bases at V and 5 bases at J, with 9 bases between. CDR3 length: 13 residues. The germline V gene has CDR1 WNHNN and CDR2 SYGVQD (reference sequence). The CDR3 loop reads CASSEVPSETQYF. The CDR3 DNA follows: TGCGCCAGCAGTGAGGTTCCCTCGGAGACCCAGTACTTC.

V gene TRBV29-1 combines with J gene TRBJ2-7; TRBD2 matches 9 bases. CDR1 and CDR2 from the germline V gene are SQVTM and ANQGSEA. The CDR3 loop spans 15 amino acids. V shed 6 bases and J 1 base; nucleotides not matched to a gene: 10. The CDR3 bases are TGCAGCGTGATACGAAATAGCGGGAGATCCTACGAGCAGTACTTC. This encodes CSVIRNSGRSYEQYF.

In its sample, this clone was seen a few times. V gene TRBV5-6 combines with J gene TRBJ2-1; maybe TRBD2 (6 bases). V shed 4 bases and J shed 4 bases, with 18 bases lying between them. CDR1 SGHDT and CDR2 YYEEEE come from the germline V gene. The CDR3 contains 16 residues. The CDR3: CASSHLSDGSYNEQFF. For the CDR3, the DNA is TGTGCCAGCAGCCATCTCTCTGACGGGAGTTACAATGAGCAGTTCTTC.

This chain uses TRBV7-2 with TRBJ2-2; 7 bases map to TRBD1. Germline V gene sequence: CDR1 SGHTA, CDR2 FQGNSA. CDR3 length: 16 residues. The trim removed 1 base at V and 1 base at J, leaving 3 bases unmatched. CDR3 in DNA: TGTGCCAGCAGCTTAGTTTCAGGGGGGAACACCGGGGAGCTGTTTTTT. Translating gives CASSLVSGGNTGELFF.

This clone was counted once. This chain links TRBV7-9 with TRBJ1-5; D call uncertain. Trimming took 3 bases from V and 0 from J, leaving 3 bases between them. Germline CDR1 reads SEHNR; CDR2 reads FQNEAQ (reference sequence). The CDR3 extends over 13 amino acids. The CDR3 loop reads CASSFDSNQPQHF. The CDR3 bases are TGTGCCAGCAGCTTTGATAGCAATCAGCCCCAGCATTTT.

As concerns this clone: The junction and the germline gene differ at one end; a read error may be behind it. The chain is built from TRBV7-9 and TRBJ2-2; 10 nucleotides align to TRBD2. This CDR3 spans 15 amino acids. CDR1 SEHNR and CDR2 FQNEAQ come from the germline V gene (reference sequence). The CDR3 region has the DNA TGTGCCAGCAGTTTAGCGGGAGGGAACACCGGGGAGCTGTTTTTT. It translates to CASSLAGGNTGELFF.

The chain links TRBV9 to TRBJ1-1; TRBD1 might be the D (5 bases). Germline-derived CDR1 and CDR2 are SGDLS and YYNGEE. V gave up 0 bases and J gave up 3 bases, with 18 bases separating them. CDR3 length: 17 amino acids. This CDR3 reads CASSVEGVGIGDTEAFF. Written as DNA, the CDR3 is TGTGCCAGCAGCGTAGAGGGTGTTGGAATAGGGGACACTGAAGCTTTCTTT.